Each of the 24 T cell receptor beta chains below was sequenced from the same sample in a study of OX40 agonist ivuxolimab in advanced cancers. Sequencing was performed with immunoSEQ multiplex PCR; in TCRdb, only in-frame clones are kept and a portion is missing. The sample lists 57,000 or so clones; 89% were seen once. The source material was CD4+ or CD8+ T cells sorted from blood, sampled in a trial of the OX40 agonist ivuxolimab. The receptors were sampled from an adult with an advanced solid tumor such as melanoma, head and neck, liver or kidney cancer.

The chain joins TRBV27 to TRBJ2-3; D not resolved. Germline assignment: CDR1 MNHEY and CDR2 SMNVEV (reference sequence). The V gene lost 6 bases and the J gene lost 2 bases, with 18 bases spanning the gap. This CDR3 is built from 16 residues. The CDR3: CASSFGGLKNTDTQYF. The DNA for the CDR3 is TGTGCCAGCAGCTTTGGCGGCCTGAAAAACACAGATACGCAGTATTTT.

For the CDR3, the DNA is TGTGCCTGGAGTGCTCCCGCCGGGGCGGGGTCACCCCTCCACTTT. The encoded protein is CAWSAPAGAGSPLHF. V and J are TRBV30 and TRBJ1-6; D possibly corresponds to TRBD1 (5 bases). Germline CDR1 is GTSNPN and CDR2 is SVGIG (reference sequence). This CDR3 is built from 15 residues. Trimming stripped 1 base from V and 10 bases from J, with 17 bases between.

CDR3 amino acids: CASRLTGGGDEQYF. The CDR3 bases are TGTGCCAGCAGATTGACAGGGGGGGGTGACGAGCAGTACTTC. The rearrangement uses TRBV6-6 and TRBJ2-7; TRBD1 matches 9 bases. The CDR3 is made up of 14 amino acids. V shed 6 bases and J 5 bases; nucleotides not matched to a gene: 8. Germline assignment: CDR1 MNHNY and CDR2 SVGAGI (reference sequence).

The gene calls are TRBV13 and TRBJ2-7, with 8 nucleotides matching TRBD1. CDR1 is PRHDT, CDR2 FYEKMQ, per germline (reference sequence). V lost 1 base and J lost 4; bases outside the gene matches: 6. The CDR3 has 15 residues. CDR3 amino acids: CASSLDSGGRYEQYF. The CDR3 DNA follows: TGTGCCAGCAGCTTAGATTCAGGGGGCAGGTACGAGCAGTACTTC.

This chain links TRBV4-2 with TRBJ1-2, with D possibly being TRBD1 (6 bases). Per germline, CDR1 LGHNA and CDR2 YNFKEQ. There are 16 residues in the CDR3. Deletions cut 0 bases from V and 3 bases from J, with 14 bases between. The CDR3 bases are TGTGCCAGCAGCCAAGAGACCGAAGGGGGATACTATGGCTACACCTTC. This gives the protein CASSQETEGGYYGYTF.

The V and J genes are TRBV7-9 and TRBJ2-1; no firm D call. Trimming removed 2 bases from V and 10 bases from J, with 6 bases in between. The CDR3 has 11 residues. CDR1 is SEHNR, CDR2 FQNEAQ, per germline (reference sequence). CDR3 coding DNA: TGTGCCAGCAGCTTAATGAGGGAGCAGTTCTTC. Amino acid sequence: CASSLMREQFF.

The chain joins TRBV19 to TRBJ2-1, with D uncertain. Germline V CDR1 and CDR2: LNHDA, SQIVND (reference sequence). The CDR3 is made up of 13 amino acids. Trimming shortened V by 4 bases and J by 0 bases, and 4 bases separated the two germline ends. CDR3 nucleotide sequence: TGTGCCAGTAGTACCTACTCCTACAATGAGCAGTTCTTC. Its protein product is CASSTYSYNEQFF. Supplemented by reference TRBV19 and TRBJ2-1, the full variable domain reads DGGITQSPKYLFRKEGQNVTLSCEQNLNHDAMYWYRQDPGQGLRLIYYSQIVNDFQKGDIAEGYSVSREKKESFPLTVTSAQKNPTAFYLCASSTYSYNEQFFGPGTRLTVL.

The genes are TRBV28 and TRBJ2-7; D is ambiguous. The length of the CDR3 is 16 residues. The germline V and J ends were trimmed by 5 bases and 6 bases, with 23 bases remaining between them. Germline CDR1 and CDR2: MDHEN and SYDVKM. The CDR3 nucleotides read TGTGCCAGCAGTCCGATCCTCTTTGGGCCCCGCGGCGAGCAGTACTTC. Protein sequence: CASSPILFGPRGEQYF. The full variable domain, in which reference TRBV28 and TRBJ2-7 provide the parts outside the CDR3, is DVKVTQSSRYLVKRTGEKVFLECVQDMDHENMFWYRQDPGLGLRLIYFSYDVKMKEKGDIPEGYSVSREKKERFSLILESASTNQTSMYLCASSPILFGPRGEQYFGPGTRLTVT.

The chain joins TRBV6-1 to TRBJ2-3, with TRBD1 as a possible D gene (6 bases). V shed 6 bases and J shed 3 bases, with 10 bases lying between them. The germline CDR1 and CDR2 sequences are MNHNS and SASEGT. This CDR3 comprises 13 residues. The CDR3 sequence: CASSAGETDTQYF. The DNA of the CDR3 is TGTGCCAGCAGCGCAGGGGAAACAGATACGCAGTATTTT.

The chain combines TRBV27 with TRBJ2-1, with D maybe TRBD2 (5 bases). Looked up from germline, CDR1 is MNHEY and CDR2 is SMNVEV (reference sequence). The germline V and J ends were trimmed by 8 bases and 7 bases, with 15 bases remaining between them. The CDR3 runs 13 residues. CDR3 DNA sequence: TGTGCCAGCTATAGTGGCCCGGGGAATGAGCAGTTCTTC. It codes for CASYSGPGNEQFF.

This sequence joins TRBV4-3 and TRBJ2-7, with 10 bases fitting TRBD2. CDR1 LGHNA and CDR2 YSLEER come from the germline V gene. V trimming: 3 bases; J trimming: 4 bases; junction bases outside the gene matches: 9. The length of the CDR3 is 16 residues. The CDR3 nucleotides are TGCGCCAGCAGCCATTCTAGCGGGAGCGCCTTGTACGAGCAGTACTTC. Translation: CASSHSSGSALYEQYF.

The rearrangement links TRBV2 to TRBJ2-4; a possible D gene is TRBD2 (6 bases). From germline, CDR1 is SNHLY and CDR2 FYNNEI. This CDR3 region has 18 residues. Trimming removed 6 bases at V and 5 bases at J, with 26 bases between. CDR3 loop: CASRLRGISASGQNIQYF. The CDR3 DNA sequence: TGTGCCAGCAGATTGCGCGGGATCTCGGCCTCGGGGCAAAACATTCAGTACTTC.

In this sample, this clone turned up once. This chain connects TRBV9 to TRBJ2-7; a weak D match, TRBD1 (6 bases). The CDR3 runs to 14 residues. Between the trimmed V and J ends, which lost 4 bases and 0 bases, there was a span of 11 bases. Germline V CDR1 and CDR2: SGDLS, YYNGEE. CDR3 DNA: TGTGCCAGCAGCATAACAGGGTCCTCCTACGAGCAGTACTTC. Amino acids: CASSITGSSYEQYF.

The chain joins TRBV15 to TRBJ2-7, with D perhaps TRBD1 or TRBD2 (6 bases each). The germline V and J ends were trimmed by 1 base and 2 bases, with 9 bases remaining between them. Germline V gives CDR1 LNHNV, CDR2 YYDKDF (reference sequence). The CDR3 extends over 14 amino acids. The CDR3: CATSRGGATYEQYF. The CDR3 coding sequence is TGTGCCACCAGCAGAGGGGGGGCCACCTACGAGCAGTACTTC.

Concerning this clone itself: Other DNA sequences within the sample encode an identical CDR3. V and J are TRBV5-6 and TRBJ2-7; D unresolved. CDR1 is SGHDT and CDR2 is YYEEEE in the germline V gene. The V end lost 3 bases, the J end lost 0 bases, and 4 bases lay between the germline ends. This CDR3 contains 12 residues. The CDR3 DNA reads TGTGCCAGCAGCTCTCTCTCCTACGAGCAGTACTTC. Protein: CASSSLSYEQYF.

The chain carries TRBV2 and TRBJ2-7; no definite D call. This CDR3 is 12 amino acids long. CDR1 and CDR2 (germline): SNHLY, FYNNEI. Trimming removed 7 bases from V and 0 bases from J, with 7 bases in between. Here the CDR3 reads CASTSGSYEQYF. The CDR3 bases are TGTGCCAGCACTTCCGGCTCCTACGAGCAGTACTTC.

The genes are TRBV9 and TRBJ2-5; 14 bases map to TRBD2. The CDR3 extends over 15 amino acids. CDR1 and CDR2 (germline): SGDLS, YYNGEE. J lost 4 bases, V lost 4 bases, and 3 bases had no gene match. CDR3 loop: CASSPGTSGRETQYF. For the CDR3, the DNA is TGTGCCAGCAGCCCAGGGACTAGCGGGAGAGAGACCCAGTACTTC.

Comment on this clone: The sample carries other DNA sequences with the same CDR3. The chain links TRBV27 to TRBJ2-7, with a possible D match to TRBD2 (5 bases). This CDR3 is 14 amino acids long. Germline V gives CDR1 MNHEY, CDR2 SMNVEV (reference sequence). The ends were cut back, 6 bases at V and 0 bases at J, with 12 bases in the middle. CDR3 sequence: CASSLSGPSYEQYF. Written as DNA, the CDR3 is TGTGCCAGCAGCCTCAGCGGCCCCTCCTACGAGCAGTACTTC.

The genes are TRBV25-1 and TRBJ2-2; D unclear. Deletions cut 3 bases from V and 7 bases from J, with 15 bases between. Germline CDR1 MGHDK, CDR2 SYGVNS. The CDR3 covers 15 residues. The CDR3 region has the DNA TGTGCCAGCAGTGATACGAATGCCTGGGGCGGGGAGCTGTTTTTT. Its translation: CASSDTNAWGGELFF.

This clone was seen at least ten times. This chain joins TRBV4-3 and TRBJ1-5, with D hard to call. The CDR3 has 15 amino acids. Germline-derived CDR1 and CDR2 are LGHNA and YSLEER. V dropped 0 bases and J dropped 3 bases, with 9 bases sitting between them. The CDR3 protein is CASSQDRSPNQPQHF. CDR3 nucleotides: TGCGCCAGCAGCCAAGATCGGAGTCCCAATCAGCCCCAGCATTTT.

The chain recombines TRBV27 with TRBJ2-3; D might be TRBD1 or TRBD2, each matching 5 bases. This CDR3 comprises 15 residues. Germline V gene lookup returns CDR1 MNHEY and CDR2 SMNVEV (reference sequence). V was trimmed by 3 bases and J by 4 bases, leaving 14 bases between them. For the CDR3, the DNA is TGTGCCAGCAGTTTGGGGGTCGGGCCGGCAGATACGCAGTATTTT. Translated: CASSLGVGPADTQYF.

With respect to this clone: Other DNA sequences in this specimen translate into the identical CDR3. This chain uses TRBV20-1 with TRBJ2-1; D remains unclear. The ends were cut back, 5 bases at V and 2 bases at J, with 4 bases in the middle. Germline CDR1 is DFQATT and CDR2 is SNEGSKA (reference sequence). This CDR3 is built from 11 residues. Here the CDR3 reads CSALPYNEQFF. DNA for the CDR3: TGCAGTGCTCTACCCTACAATGAGCAGTTCTTC.

The CDR3 here is CASSPSYEQYF. The CDR3 coding sequence is TGCGCCAGCAGCCCTTCCTACGAGCAGTACTTC. The chain combines TRBV5-1 with TRBJ2-7; D ambiguous. V dropped 4 bases and J dropped 1 base, with 3 bases sitting between them. The CDR3 spans 11 residues. From germline, CDR1 is SGHRS and CDR2 YFSETQ.

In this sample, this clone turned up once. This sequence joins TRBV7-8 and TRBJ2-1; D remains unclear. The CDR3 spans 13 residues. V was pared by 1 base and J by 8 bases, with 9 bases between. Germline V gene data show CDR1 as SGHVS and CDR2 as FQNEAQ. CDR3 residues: CASSLEASHEQFF. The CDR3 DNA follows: TGTGCCAGCAGCTTAGAGGCCAGCCATGAGCAGTTCTTC.